Described below is a single T cell receptor beta chain sequence and its context. Trimming shortened V by 4 bases and J by 14 bases, and 13 bases separated the two germline ends. The CDR3 contains 11 residues. Germline V lookup: CDR1 MGHDK, CDR2 SYGVNS. In each case, RNA was isolated and then reverse transcribed into cDNA as the sequencing template. TCRdb keeps only in-frame clones here, not all; method: immunoSEQ multiplex PCR. The sample yields about 250,000 clones, about 60% seen once. This record comes from a study of CD8+ T cells in alopecia areata. Treatment specified: oral pan-JAK inhibitor, 5-10 mg twice daily.

This TCR came from a human donor with alopecia areata. Sequenced material: CD4+ T cells sorted from blood, taken around week 53, from a patient treated with tofacitinib. The chain combines TRBV25-1 with TRBJ2-3; D might be TRBD1 or TRBD2, each matching 5 bases. The CDR3 loop reads CASSVSGTRYF. In DNA, the CDR3 is TGTGCCAGCAGTGTTTCAGGGACCCGGTATTTT.